This T cell receptor beta chain was recovered during a study of chemoradiotherapy in HPV16-positive cancers. Study-level information: Two HPV16-positive patients' cells yielded candidate HPV-specific clones and common motifs. Overall study results and limits: Candidate HPV-specific clones and E7-related TCR motifs grew in tumor during treatment.

Germline V gives CDR1 SGDLS, CDR2 YYNGEE. The junction had 9 bases not matched to a gene; V was cut back by 4 bases and J by 4 bases. The CDR3 sequence is 18 residues long. A remark on this clone: What it binds is not known. Other DNA sequences from this sample encode an identical CDR3 as well.

Clones were read by immunoSEQ multiplex PCR, and TCRdb kept only the in-frame ones, dropping some. This sample carries 6,200 or so clones, about 85% of them seen once, and the ten largest clones take under 9%. Sequenced here: tumor tissue, sampled from a patient who underwent chemoradiotherapy. J is TRBJ2-2 and V is TRBV9, with 14 positions matching TRBD2. This TCR came from a human donor with HPV-associated anogenital cancer. Here the CDR3 DNA reads TGTGCCAGCAGCTCTCCGGGACTAGCGGGAGCGGGCACCGGGGAGCTGTTTTTT. Translating it yields CASSSPGLAGAGTGELFF.